What follows are 20 T cell receptor beta chains derived from one specimen sequenced in a study of cytomegalovirus exposure and HLA in healthy donors. The PCR had 60 Vbeta and 13 Jbeta primers. Sequencing used immunoSEQ multiplex PCR; TCRdb keeps in-frame clones, though not all of them. The sample records about 190,000 clones, about three quarters being singletons. Sequenced sample: PBMCs. The origin of the receptors is a woman aged 30 to 39 in good health and CMV-seropositive.

This clone turned up a few times. The rearrangement joins TRBV10-3 to TRBJ1-1; 9 bases fit TRBD1. V was pared by 7 bases and J by 3 bases, with 9 bases of the junction left unmatched. The germline gives CDR1 ENHRY, CDR2 SYGVKD. The CDR3 has 15 residues. CDR3 nucleotides: TGTGCCATCAATACCGGGACAGGGAGGGACACTGAAGCTTTCTTT. Protein: CAINTGTGRDTEAFF.

The chain links TRBV10-3 to TRBJ2-3, with 7 bases fitting TRBD2. V was pared by 4 bases and J by 6 bases, with 1 base of the junction left unmatched. The CDR3 length is 12 residues. Germline CDR1 and CDR2: ENHRY and SYGVKD. The CDR3 here is CAISVGGDTQYF. CDR3 sequence (DNA): TGTGCCATCAGTGTGGGAGGGGATACGCAGTATTTT.

This clone was observed a handful of times. The V call is TRBV11-1, the J call TRBJ1-2, with 8 nucleotides matching TRBD1. V lost 2 bases and J lost 5; bases outside the gene matches: 13. This CDR3 spans 17 amino acids. Per the germline V gene, CDR1 is SGHAT and CDR2 is FQDESV (reference sequence). In DNA, the CDR3 is TGTGCCAGCAGCTTAACAACAGGGGGTGCAGACGCTTATGGCTACACCTTC. It codes for CASSLTTGGADAYGYTF.

This chain links TRBV7-2 with TRBJ2-5; 7 bases align to TRBD2. J was trimmed by 6 bases and V by 1 base; bases with no gene match: 2. CDR3 length: 13 amino acids. CDR1 SGHTA and CDR2 FQGNSA come from the germline V gene. CDR3 nucleotides: TGTGCCAGCAGCTTAGACGGGAGGCAGACCCAGTACTTC. As protein: CASSLDGRQTQYF.

The V and J genes are TRBV9 and TRBJ2-2, with TRBD1 matching over 7 bases. Trimming took 3 bases from V and 7 from J; bases not matched to a gene: 6. From germline, CDR1 is SGDLS and CDR2 YYNGEE. The CDR3 covers 14 residues. CDR3 sequence reads: CASSAGQPVGELFF. The DNA for the CDR3 is TGTGCCAGCAGCGCGGGACAGCCAGTCGGGGAGCTGTTTTTT.

In its sample, this clone was seen a few times. V is TRBV4-1 and J is TRBJ2-3; 14 nucleotides match TRBD2. Trimming removed 1 base from V and 4 bases from J; junction bases left unmatched: 13. The germline V gene has CDR1 MGHRA and CDR2 YSYEKL. This CDR3 comprises 20 residues. The CDR3 sequence: CASSQGGTSGGPGGADTQYF. CDR3 sequence (DNA): TGCGCCAGCAGCCAAGGCGGGACTAGCGGGGGACCCGGTGGGGCAGATACGCAGTATTTT.

The sample holds a few counts of this clone. The V call is TRBV29-1, the J call TRBJ2-7, with TRBD1 identical over 9 bases. The CDR3 loop spans 14 amino acids. V dropped 7 bases and J dropped 2; count of bases not matched to a gene: 9. Germline lookup yields CDR1 SQVTM and CDR2 ANQGSEA. This CDR3 reads CSAQSGQGTYEQYF. The CDR3 region has the DNA TGCAGCGCCCAATCGGGACAGGGAACCTACGAGCAGTACTTC.

This clone was observed a few times. The gene calls are TRBV4-3 and TRBJ2-3; weak D call: TRBD1 (5 bases). The CDR3 sequence is 14 residues long. Trimming took 4 bases from V and 5 from J, leaving 13 bases between them. Germline CDR1 is LGHNA and CDR2 is YSLEER. CDR3 residues: CASSPAGAIDTQYF. The CDR3 DNA is TGCGCCAGCAGCCCCGCTGGGGCGATAGATACGCAGTATTTT.

The chain carries TRBV5-6 and TRBJ2-2; TRBD2 aligns across 12 bases. Germline CDR1 SGHDT, CDR2 YYEEEE. The CDR3 loop spans 18 amino acids. Trimming cost V 6 bases and J 0 bases; bases outside gene matches: 9. This CDR3 is CASTTSGRYLPNTGELFF. CDR3 nucleotide sequence: TGTGCCAGCACAACTAGCGGGAGGTACCTCCCGAACACCGGGGAGCTGTTTTTT.

The genes are TRBV7-8 and TRBJ2-7; D possibly corresponds to TRBD2 (5 bases). Per the germline V gene, CDR1 is SGHVS and CDR2 is FQNEAQ. CDR3 length equals 14 residues. The V end lost 2 bases, the J end lost 0 bases, and 8 bases lay between the germline ends. The CDR3 loop is CASSLQAASYEQYF. The CDR3 DNA reads TGTGCCAGCAGCTTACAAGCGGCCTCCTACGAGCAGTACTTC.

V and J are TRBV10-3 and TRBJ1-5; 9 bases align to TRBD1. Unmatched junction bases numbered 7, after V lost 5 bases and J lost 5 bases. This CDR3 is built from 15 residues. Germline CDR1 reads ENHRY; CDR2 reads SYGVKD. CDR3 in amino acids: CAISSTDRGDQPQHF. The DNA of the CDR3 is TGTGCCATCAGTTCGACTGACAGGGGGGATCAGCCCCAGCATTTT.

This sequence joins TRBV18 and TRBJ2-3; tentatively, D is TRBD1 (5 bases). The V gene's germline CDR1 is KGHSH and CDR2 LQKENI. The CDR3 runs to 14 residues. Trimming removed 0 bases at V and 6 bases at J, with 10 bases between. This CDR3 reads CASSPPWGRDTQYF. CDR3 DNA: TGTGCCAGCTCACCACCCTGGGGCAGGGATACGCAGTATTTT.

This clone was detected a few times. The chain recombines TRBV5-1 with TRBJ1-1; unclear D gene. Germline V gives CDR1 SGHRS, CDR2 YFSETQ. CDR3 length: 13 residues. V was clipped by 0 bases and J by 7 bases, with 10 bases between them. The CDR3 loop is CASSLVPLGEAFF. In nucleotides, the CDR3 is TGCGCCAGCAGCTTGGTCCCCCTAGGTGAAGCTTTCTTT. Looking up the rest from reference TRBV5-1 and TRBJ1-1 gives the full variable domain: KAGVTQTPRYLIKTRGQQVTLSCSPISGHRSVSWYQQTPGQGLQFLFEYFSETQRNKGNFPGRFSGRQFSNSRSEMNVSTLELGDSALYLCASSLVPLGEAFFGQGTRLTVV.

V and J are TRBV7-2 and TRBJ1-5; D is perhaps TRBD1 (5 bases). V lost 5 bases and J 7 bases, leaving 12 bases between the germline ends. The CDR3 has 13 amino acids. Germline CDR1 SGHTA, CDR2 FQGNSA. CDR3 bases: TGTGCCAGCAGCGCCTCCCGGGGGCAGCCCCAGCATTTT. Amino acid sequence: CASSASRGQPQHF.

Remarks on this clone: At one boundary the junction diverges from the germline segment, which might be a read error. The chain recombines TRBV19 with TRBJ1-3; 7 bases are a match to TRBD1. CDR1 and CDR2 from the germline V gene are LNHDA and SQIVND (reference sequence). The CDR3 is made up of 13 amino acids. The CDR3 here is CRGSVPAGNTIYF. CDR3 bases: TGCAGGGGGTCCGTACCGGCTGGAAACACCATATATTTT. Filled out from reference TRBV19 and TRBJ1-3, the complete variable domain reads DGGITQSPKYLFRKEGQNVTLSCEQNLNHDAMYWYRQDPGQGLRLIYYSQIVNDFQKGDIAEGYSVSREKKESFPLTVTSAQKNPTAFYLCRGSVPAGNTIYFGEGSWLTVV.

This clone was detected only a few times. This chain joins TRBV21-1 and TRBJ2-7; TRBD1, as called in the table, went unchecked against the DNA. TRBV21-1 is described as a pseudogene. The CDR3 has 17 residues. This CDR3 is CASSKEELAGGNYEQYF. In DNA, the CDR3 is TGTGCCAGCAGCAAGGAAGAACTGGCAGGGGGGAACTACGAGCAGTACTTC.

The chain combines TRBV12-5 with TRBJ2-1; the match to TRBD2 covers 12 bases. Per germline, CDR1 LGHNT and CDR2 FRNRAP. The CDR3 contains 16 residues. Trimming cost V 1 base and J 8 bases; bases outside gene matches: 6. The CDR3 sequence is CASGLGLAGVRDEQFF. In DNA form, the CDR3 reads TGTGCTAGTGGTTTGGGACTAGCGGGGGTTCGCGATGAGCAGTTCTTC.

Only one count was recorded for this clone. The rearrangement uses TRBV2 and TRBJ1-1; TRBD1 aligns across 10 bases. CDR1 is SNHLY and CDR2 is FYNNEI in the germline V gene. V gave up 6 bases and J gave up 5 bases; unmatched junction bases: 12. The CDR3 has 16 amino acids. The CDR3 DNA reads TGTGCCAGCAGCGCCTCCAGACAGGGGGCTCAGACTGAAGCTTTCTTT. Its protein product is CASSASRQGAQTEAFF.

The chain has TRBV5-6 and TRBJ1-3, with no clear D. The CDR3 has 18 residues. Germline values: CDR1 SGHDT, CDR2 YYEEEE. The ends were cut back, 0 bases at V and 1 base at J, with 17 bases in the middle. CDR3 sequence reads: CASSLAISSGRSGNTIYF. The CDR3 DNA is TGTGCCAGCAGCTTGGCTATCTCTTCGGGGAGGTCTGGAAACACCATATATTTT.

The count of this clone is one. This rearrangement joins TRBV9 to TRBJ2-1, with 8 bases aligning to TRBD2. The CDR3 has 15 amino acids. The germline CDR1 and CDR2 sequences are SGDLS and YYNGEE. V shed 3 bases and J 0 bases; nucleotides not matched to a gene: 2. This CDR3 reads CASSGSGSSYNEQFF. The CDR3 DNA reads as TGTGCCAGCAGCGGAAGCGGGAGCTCCTACAATGAGCAGTTCTTC.